The 16 T cell receptor beta chains below all came from one sample that was sequenced in a study of CD8+CD57+ T cells in acquired aplastic anemia listed by TCRdb under 2018. Sequencing was carried out with an Illumina HiSeq 2000. Profiling of TCR beta VDJ combinations and CDR3 sequences used genomic DNA as the template. Using fastp trimming at Q25 and MiXCR clonotype assembly, TCRdb reanalyzed the public sequencing data and kept in-frame beta chains. Every entry covers one CDR3 protein and lists the most common genes and DNA from its rows. The sample has fewer than 250,000 distinct CDR3 sequences on record, 47% of them singletons. The ten largest clones represent 7% to 10% of the sample. Expansion of CD8+CD57+ cells had been shown by flow cytometry in the patients chosen for sequencing. The sample taken for sequencing was sorted CD4+, CD8+, or CD8+CD57+ T cells (not recorded which) from PBMCs. These TCRs come from a human donor with aplastic anemia.

As concerns this clonotype: The junction differs from germline at one of its ends, possibly a read error. The genes are TRBV5-1 and TRBJ1-2; D not certain. Per germline, CDR1 SGHRS and CDR2 YFSETQ. This CDR3 is 14 amino acids long. CDR3 loop: CASSRTDGGSGNTF. DNA of the CDR3: TGTGCCAGCAGCAGAACCGACGGTGGATCTGGAAACACCTTC.

The chain recombines TRBV10-1 with TRBJ2-3; 9 bases are shared with TRBD1. There are 20 residues in the CDR3. V lost 7 bases, J lost 4 bases, and 24 bases stayed unmatched. The germline CDR1 and CDR2 sequences are WNHNN and SYGVQD (reference sequence). CDR3 sequence (DNA): TGCGCCAGCATTAAGAGGGGACAGGGAGAACCTAGGGAGAAGGCAGATACGCAGTATTTT. Translating gives CASIKRGQGEPREKADTQYF.

This chain joins TRBV19 and TRBJ1-3; D call uncertain. The CDR3 extends over 14 amino acids. In germline, CDR1 is LNHDA, CDR2 SQIVND (reference sequence). V was pared by 3 bases and J by 4 bases, with 10 bases between. CDR3 loop: CASSIGGMGNTIYF. In DNA form, the CDR3 reads TGTGCCAGTAGTATCGGAGGGATGGGAAACACCATATATTTT.

This clonotype was found many times. The chain is built from TRBV7-2 and TRBJ2-5; 7 nucleotides match TRBD1. The CDR3 is made up of 15 amino acids. Germline values: CDR1 SGHTA, CDR2 FQGNSA. V shed 1 base, J shed 5 bases, and the junction held 7 bases outside the gene matches. CDR3 DNA sequence: TGTGCCAGCAGCTTAGACCCGACAGGGACGGAGACCCAGTACTTC. Protein: CASSLDPTGTETQYF.

This clonotype was observed at least ten times. The genes are TRBV2 and TRBJ2-5, with D hard to call. The germline V gene has CDR1 SNHLY and CDR2 FYNNEI. This CDR3 spans 12 amino acids. V shed 5 bases and J shed 2 bases, with 6 bases lying between them. This CDR3 is CASSTRQETQYF. As DNA, the CDR3 is TGTGCCAGCAGTACTCGTCAAGAGACCCAGTACTTC.

This clonotype was seen repeatedly, ten times or more. The CDR3 DNA follows: TGTGCCAGCAGCCCCCCTCTGTCGTATTTT. It yields the protein CASSPPLSYF. The chain employs TRBV7-9 and TRBJ2-3; no definite D call. The CDR3 runs to 10 residues. Germline V gene lookup returns CDR1 SEHNR and CDR2 FQNEAQ (reference sequence). Trimming stripped 5 bases from V and 14 bases from J, with 11 bases between.

Only one count was recorded for this clonotype. The genes are TRBV7-9 and TRBJ1-6; D remains unclear. This CDR3 spans 16 amino acids. Trimming shortened V by 6 bases and J by 0 bases, and 12 bases separated the two germline ends. The germline gives CDR1 SEHNR, CDR2 FQNEAQ (reference sequence). CDR3 DNA: TGTGCCAGCAGGCCCTCGGCGAGCTCCTATAATTCACCCCTCCACTTT. This translates into CASRPSASSYNSPLHF.

This clonotype was counted a few times. A read error may explain this, as a much larger clone is one base away. The rearrangement uses TRBV9 and TRBJ2-7, with 7 bases lining up with TRBD1. Germline CDR1 reads SGDLS; CDR2 reads YYNGEE. After removal of 0 bases from V and 6 bases from J, the junction contained 6 bases not matched to a gene. The CDR3 has 14 amino acids. The CDR3 sequence: CASSVEGTEGEQYF. The DNA of the CDR3 is TGTGCCAGCAGCGTAGAAGGGACAGAAGGCGAGCAGTACTTC.

This chain uses TRBV7-3 with TRBJ2-2; D is uncertain. CDR3 length: 14 amino acids. V gave up 1 base and J gave up 3 bases, with 6 bases separating them. Germline V gives CDR1 SGHTA, CDR2 FQGTGA. CDR3 in DNA: TGTGCCAGCAGCTTAAGGCAGGACACCGGGGAGCTGTTTTTT. Translated: CASSLRQDTGELFF.

This clonotype was recorded many times. The chain recombines TRBV11-3 with TRBJ2-7; D uncertain. Germline V CDR1 and CDR2: SGHNT, YENEEA. Trimming took off 5 bases at V and 5 bases at J, with 16 bases between the two ends. The CDR3 loop spans 14 amino acids. Here the CDR3 reads CASSPFPERHEQYF. The CDR3, as DNA: TGTGCCAGCAGCCCTTTCCCAGAGAGGCACGAGCAGTACTTC.

At least ten counts were recorded for this clonotype. This chain links TRBV7-9 with TRBJ2-6, with a weak D call TRBD2 (6 bases). V was pared by 5 bases and J by 2 bases, with 10 bases between. This CDR3 is 15 amino acids long. Per the germline V gene, CDR1 is SEHNR and CDR2 is FQNEAQ (reference sequence). CDR3 sequence (DNA): TGTGCCAGCAGCCAGCCGGGAGCTGGGGCCAACGTCCTGACTTTC. The encoded protein is CASSQPGAGANVLTF.

This clonotype showed up just once. The chain has TRBV29-1 and TRBJ1-2; 7 bases are a match to TRBD1. With 3 bases clipped from V and 4 bases from J, the junction kept 8 bases outside the gene matches. From germline, CDR1 is SQVTM and CDR2 ANQGSEA. The CDR3 sequence is 14 residues long. The CDR3 reads CSVDGEGAVYGYTF. The CDR3 DNA is TGCAGCGTTGATGGGGAGGGGGCAGTCTATGGCTACACCTTC. Together with reference TRBV29-1 and TRBJ1-2, the CDR3 gives the full variable domain: SAVISQKPSRDICQRGTSLTIQCQVDSQVTMMFWYRQQPGQSLTLIATANQGSEATYESGFVIDKFPISRPNLTFSTLTVSNMSPEDSSIYLCSVDGEGAVYGYTFGSGTRLTVV.

This clonotype occurred once. The final CDR3 position lacks the conserved phenylalanine or tryptophan, pointing to a likely read error. This rearrangement joins TRBV19 to TRBJ2-2; the match to TRBD1 covers 9 bases. From germline, CDR1 is LNHDA and CDR2 SQIVND (reference sequence). This CDR3 comprises 16 residues. The CDR3 sequence: CASSIIGTGSIGVLFL. The CDR3 nucleotides are TGTGCCAGTAGTATAATCGGGACAGGGAGTATCGGGGTGCTGTTTCTT.

This clonotype was seen more than once but under ten times. The chain has TRBV7-2 and TRBJ2-7; D gene uncertain. The V end lost 3 bases, the J end lost 4 bases, and 7 bases lay between the germline ends. From germline, CDR1 is SGHTA and CDR2 FQGNSA. The CDR3 sequence is 12 residues long. The CDR3 sequence: CASSFIGYEQYF. The CDR3 nucleotides are TGTGCCAGCAGCTTCATCGGGTACGAGCAGTACTTC.

The chain is built from TRBV15 and TRBJ1-1; D remains ambiguous. The germline V and J ends were trimmed by 0 bases and 4 bases, with 9 bases remaining between them. The CDR3 length is 14 residues. Germline CDR1 is LNHNV and CDR2 is YYDKDF (reference sequence). CDR3 region: CATSRDKEGTEAFF. The CDR3 DNA reads TGTGCCACCAGCAGAGATAAGGAGGGCACTGAAGCTTTCTTT.

This clonotype was counted a few times. The gene calls are TRBV19 and TRBJ1-2; 8 positions agree with TRBD1. The CDR3 loop spans 15 amino acids. Germline trimming cut 7 bases from V and 4 bases from J; bases unmatched to any gene: 11. CDR1 LNHDA and CDR2 SQIVND come from the germline V gene (reference sequence). The DNA for the CDR3 is TGTGCCAGTATCCCTTCTTATGACAGGGGCTATGGCTACACCTTC. Its protein is CASIPSYDRGYGYTF.